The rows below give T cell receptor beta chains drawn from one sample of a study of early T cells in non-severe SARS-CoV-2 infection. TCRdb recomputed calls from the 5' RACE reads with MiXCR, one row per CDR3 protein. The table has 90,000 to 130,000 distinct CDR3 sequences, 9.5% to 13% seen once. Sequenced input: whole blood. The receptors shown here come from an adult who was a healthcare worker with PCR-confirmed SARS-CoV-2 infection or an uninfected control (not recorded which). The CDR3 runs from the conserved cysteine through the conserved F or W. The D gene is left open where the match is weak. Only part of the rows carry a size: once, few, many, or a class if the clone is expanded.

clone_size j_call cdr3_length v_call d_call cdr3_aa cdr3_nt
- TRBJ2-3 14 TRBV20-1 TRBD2 CSAIRPGGPDTQYF TGCAGTGCTATAAGGCCGGGGGGGCCAGATACGCAGTATTTT
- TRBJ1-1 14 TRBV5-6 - CASSLMRGGTEAFF TGTGCCAGCAGCTTGATGAGGGGCGGAACTGAAGCTTTCTTT
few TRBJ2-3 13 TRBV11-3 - CASSRGISDTQYF TGTGCCAGCAGCCGCGGGATCTCAGATACGCAGTATTTT
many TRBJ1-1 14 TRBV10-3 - CAISAGTVNTEAFF TGTGCCATCAGTGCCGGGACGGTGAACACTGAAGCTTTCTTT
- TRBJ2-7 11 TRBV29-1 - CSVDVGQGQYF TGCAGCGTTGATGTTGGCCAGGGGCAGTACTTC
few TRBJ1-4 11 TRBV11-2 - CASREAEKLFF TGTGCCAGCAGGGAAGCTGAAAAACTGTTTTTT
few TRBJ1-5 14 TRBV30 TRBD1 CAWRIQGTDQPQHF TGTGCCTGGAGGATACAGGGGACCGATCAGCCCCAGCATTTT
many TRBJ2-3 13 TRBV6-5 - CASRIDPSDTQYF TGTGCCAGCAGGATAGACCCGTCGGATACGCAGTATTTT
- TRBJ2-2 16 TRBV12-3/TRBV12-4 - CASSPMASANTGELFF TGTGCCAGCAGTCCTATGGCAAGCGCGAACACCGGGGAGCTGTTTTTT
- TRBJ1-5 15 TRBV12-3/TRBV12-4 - CASSFRSYSNQPQHF TGTGCCAGCAGTTTTCGGTCTTATAGCAATCAGCCCCAGCATTTT
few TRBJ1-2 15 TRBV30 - CAWRGHRTLNYGYTF TGTGCCTGGCGGGGACACCGAACCCTCAACTATGGCTACACCTTC
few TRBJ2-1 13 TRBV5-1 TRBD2 CASSLEPGGEQFF TGCGCCAGCAGCTTGGAACCGGGGGGTGAGCAGTTCTTC
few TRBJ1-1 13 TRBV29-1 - CSVYGRAFTEAFF TGCAGCGTTTACGGACGAGCTTTCACTGAAGCTTTCTTT
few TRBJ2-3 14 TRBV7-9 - CASSFSGLTDTQYF TGTGCCAGCAGCTTCAGCGGGTTGACAGATACGCAGTATTTT
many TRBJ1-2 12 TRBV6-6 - CASMEGTYGYTF TGTGCCAGCATGGAGGGCACCTATGGCTACACCTTC
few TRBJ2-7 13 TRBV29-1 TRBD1 CSVGTGESYEQYF TGCAGCGTCGGGACAGGGGAATCCTACGAGCAGTACTTC
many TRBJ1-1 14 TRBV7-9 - CASSSSVGVDEAFF TGTGCCAGCAGTTCATCTGTAGGGGTAGATGAAGCTTTCTTT
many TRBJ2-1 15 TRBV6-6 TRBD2 CASSYSGRVYNEQFF TGTGCCAGCAGTTATAGCGGGAGGGTCTACAATGAGCAGTTCTTC
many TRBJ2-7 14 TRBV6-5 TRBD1 CASLPSGTGYEQYF TGTGCCAGCCTCCCTTCCGGGACAGGGTACGAGCAGTACTTC
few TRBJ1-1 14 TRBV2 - CASWAEGGGTEAFF TGTGCCAGCTGGGCCGAGGGAGGGGGCACTGAAGCTTTCTTT
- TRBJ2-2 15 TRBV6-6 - CASSLRGPNTGELFF TGTGCCAGCAGTTTAAGGGGACCGAACACCGGGGAGCTGTTTTTT
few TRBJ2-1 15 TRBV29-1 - CSAGPGLPSPGEQFF TGCAGCGCAGGACCGGGACTCCCATCTCCGGGTGAGCAGTTCTTC
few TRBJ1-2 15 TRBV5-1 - CASSLGDLGSYGYTF TGCGCCAGCAGCTTGGGGGACTTGGGCTCCTATGGCTACACCTTC
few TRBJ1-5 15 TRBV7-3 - CASSFGQNSNQPQHF TGTGCCAGCAGCTTCGGACAGAATAGCAATCAGCCCCAGCATTTT
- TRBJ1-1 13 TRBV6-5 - CASSYRQATEAFF TGTGCCAGCAGTTACCGACAGGCTACTGAAGCTTTCTTT
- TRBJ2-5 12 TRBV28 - CASTRAGETQYF TGTGCCAGCACTAGAGCGGGCGAGACCCAGTACTTC
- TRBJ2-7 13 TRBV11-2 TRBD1 CASSLDRKNEQYF TGTGCCAGCAGTCTGGACAGGAAGAACGAGCAGTACTTC
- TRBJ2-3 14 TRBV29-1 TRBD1 CSVEQGDFTDTQYF TGCAGCGTTGAACAGGGGGATTTCACAGATACGCAGTATTTT
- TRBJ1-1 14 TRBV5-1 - CTSSSGGPDTEAFF TGCACCAGCAGCTCCGGAGGGCCGGACACTGAAGCTTTCTTT
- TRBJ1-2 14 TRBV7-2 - CASSLLRASYGYTF TGTGCCAGCAGCTTATTAAGGGCCTCCTATGGCTACACCTTC
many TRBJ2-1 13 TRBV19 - CASSIQGPNEQFF TGTGCCAGTAGTATCCAGGGGCCCAATGAGCAGTTCTTC
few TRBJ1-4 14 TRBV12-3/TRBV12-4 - CASSLRQGSEKLFF TGTGCCAGCAGTTTAAGGCAGGGAAGTGAAAAACTGTTTTTT
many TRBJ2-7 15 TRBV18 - CASSRNRDSTYEQYF TGTGCCAGCTCTAGAAACCGGGACTCCACCTACGAGCAGTACTTC
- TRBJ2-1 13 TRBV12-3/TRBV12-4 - CAITGLGGYEQFF TGTGCCATCACGGGGCTAGGGGGTTATGAGCAGTTCTTC
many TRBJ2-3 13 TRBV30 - CAWSVRDTDTQYF TGTGCCTGGAGTGTACGGGACACAGATACGCAGTATTTT
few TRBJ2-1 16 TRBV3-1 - CASSLHAGAGGNEQFF TGTGCCAGCAGCCTTCATGCAGGGGCAGGAGGGAATGAGCAGTTCTTC
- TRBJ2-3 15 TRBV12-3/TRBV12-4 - CASSGPGGKGDTQYF TGTGCCAGCAGTGGGCCGGGCGGGAAGGGAGATACGCAGTATTTT
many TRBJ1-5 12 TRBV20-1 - CSARAGLQPQHF TGCAGTGCTAGAGCAGGGCTTCAGCCCCAGCATTTT
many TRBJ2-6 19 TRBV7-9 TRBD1 CASSSSYKTGKPGANVLTF TGTGCCAGCAGCTCGTCGTATAAGACAGGGAAACCCGGGGCCAACGTCCTGACTTTC
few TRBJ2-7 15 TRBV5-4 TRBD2 CASSLSSGATYEQYF TGTGCCAGCAGCTTGAGTAGCGGGGCCACCTACGAGCAGTACTTC
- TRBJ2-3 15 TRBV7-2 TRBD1 CASSFRGRGTDTQYF TGTGCCAGCAGCTTCAGGGGGCGCGGCACAGATACGCAGTATTTT
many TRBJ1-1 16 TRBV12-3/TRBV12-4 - CASSPTGEGSGTEAFF TGTGCCAGCAGTCCCACCGGGGAGGGTTCGGGCACTGAAGCTTTCTTT
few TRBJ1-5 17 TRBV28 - CASSPPRLGLRDQPQHF TGTGCCAGCAGTCCCCCCCGCCTGGGCCTCAGGGATCAGCCCCAGCATTTT
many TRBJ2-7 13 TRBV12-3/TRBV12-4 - CASSDRLVLEQYF TGTGCCAGCAGTGATAGACTCGTTTTGGAGCAGTACTTC
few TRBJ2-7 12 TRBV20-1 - CSARSSAYEQYF TGCAGTGCTAGAAGCTCGGCCTACGAGCAGTACTTC
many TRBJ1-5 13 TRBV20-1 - CSARRDPNQPQHF TGCAGTGCTAGACGGGACCCAAATCAGCCCCAGCATTTT
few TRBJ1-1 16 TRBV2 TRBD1 CASSKGQGAGNTEAFF TGTGCCAGCAGTAAAGGACAGGGGGCGGGGAACACTGAAGCTTTCTTT
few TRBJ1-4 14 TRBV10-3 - CAISELRAGEKLFF TGTGCCATCAGTGAGTTAAGGGCAGGGGAAAAACTGTTTTTT
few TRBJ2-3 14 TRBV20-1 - CSASPGAQQDTQYF TGCAGTGCCTCCCCAGGGGCGCAACAAGATACGCAGTATTTT
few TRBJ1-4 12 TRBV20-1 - CSARDWSEKLFF TGCAGTGCTAGGGACTGGAGTGAAAAACTGTTTTTT
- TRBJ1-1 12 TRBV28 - CATCSSNTEAFF TGTGCCACTTGTTCCTCGAACACTGAAGCTTTCTTT
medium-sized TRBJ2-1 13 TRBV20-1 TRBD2 CSAKASGGNEQFF TGCAGTGCCAAGGCTAGCGGGGGTAATGAGCAGTTCTTC
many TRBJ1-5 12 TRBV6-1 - CASTGLNQPQHF TGTGCCAGCACCGGACTCAATCAGCCCCAGCATTTT
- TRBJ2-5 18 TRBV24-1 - CATSDSSIYQGLGETQYF TGTGCCACCAGTGATTCCTCAATATACCAGGGGCTCGGAGAGACCCAGTACTTC
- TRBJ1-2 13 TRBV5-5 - CASSLPDYYGYTF TGTGCCAGCAGCTTGCCAGACTACTATGGCTACACCTTC
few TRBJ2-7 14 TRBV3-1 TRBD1 CASSRTGEVVEQYF TGTGCCAGCAGCCGGACAGGGGAAGTGGTCGAGCAGTACTTC
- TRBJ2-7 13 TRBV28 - CASSSPPRGEQYF TGTGCCAGCAGCTCTCCTCCCCGGGGCGAGCAGTACTTC
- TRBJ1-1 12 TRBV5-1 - CASSLHTTEAFF TGCGCCAGCAGCTTACATACCACTGAAGCTTTCTTT
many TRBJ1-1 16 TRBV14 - CASSQDSGARGTEAFF TGTGCCAGCAGCCAAGATTCAGGGGCGAGGGGCACTGAAGCTTTCTTT